These T cell receptor beta chains were read from a single sample in a study of vaccination and CD4 T cells after COVID-19. TCRdb redid the calling of the PCR reads with MiXCR, one entry per CDR3 protein. The sample records 10,000 to 15,000 distinct CDR3 sequences, roughly a fifth being singletons. Their recognized antigens are unknown. The sequencing here drew on CD4+ T cells from blood, cultured in vitro, taken before SARS-CoV-2 vaccination. The receptor set was obtained from a human donor who received a COVID-19 vaccine. Each CDR3 is given with its conserved first and last residue. Fields, in order: D gene, J gene, clone size, V gene, CDR3 protein, CDR3 DNA. D genes are given only for firm matches. Rows may omit the clone size; those that give it use once, few, many or a size class.

TRBD2 TRBJ2-5 NA TRBV7-8 CASTPINWRGETQYF TGTGCCAGCACCCCGATCAATTGGCGGGGGGAGACCCAGTACTTC
NA TRBJ1-5 medium-sized TRBV20-1 CSADDTNSNQPQHF TGCAGTGCTGACGACACCAATAGCAATCAGCCCCAGCATTTT
NA TRBJ2-7 few TRBV6-1 CASSESGRTYEQYF TGTGCCAGCAGTGAATCGGGACGGACCTACGAGCAGTACTTC
TRBD1 TRBJ2-3 few TRBV24-1 CATSDLSGTGVPDTQYF TGTGCCACCAGTGATTTGTCCGGGACAGGGGTGCCAGATACGCAGTATTTT
NA TRBJ1-2 few TRBV20-1 CSAEDNYGYTF TGCAGTGCTGAGGACAACTATGGCTACACCTTC
NA TRBJ1-4 NA TRBV6-1 CASSHARHGEKLFF TGTGCCAGCAGTCATGCCCGGCACGGGGAAAAACTGTTTTTT
TRBD1 TRBJ1-3 few TRBV30 CAWSRTGQDTIYF TGTGCCTGGAGCCGGACAGGGCAGGACACCATATATTTT
NA TRBJ1-1 few TRBV6-5 CASSYSKRDTEAFF TGTGCCAGCAGTTACTCGAAAAGGGACACTGAAGCTTTCTTT
NA TRBJ1-6 few TRBV5-8 CASSLRHRAKNSPLHF TGTGCCAGCAGCCTGCGGCACAGGGCAAAAAATTCACCCCTCCACTTT
NA TRBJ1-1 NA TRBV20-1 CSAMTGGRGNTEAFF TGCAGTGCTATGACGGGGGGGCGGGGGAACACTGAAGCTTTCTTT
NA TRBJ2-3 NA TRBV5-1 CASSLDFPTDTQYF TGCGCCAGCAGCTTGGACTTCCCCACAGATACGCAGTATTTT
TRBD1 TRBJ1-2 medium-sized TRBV10-3 CAISDRGPDGYTF TGTGCCATCAGTGATAGGGGGCCCGATGGCTACACCTTC
NA TRBJ2-3 few TRBV6-5 CASSYSGGGRDTQYF TGTGCCAGCAGTTACTCCGGCGGGGGCAGAGATACGCAGTATTTT
NA TRBJ1-6 NA TRBV9 CASPDRRNSPLHF TGTGCCAGCCCCGACAGGAGGAATTCACCCCTCCACTTT
NA TRBJ1-6 medium-sized TRBV10-3 CAISENPARANSPLHF TGTGCCATCAGTGAGAACCCCGCGCGGGCGAATTCACCCCTCCACTTT
TRBD2 TRBJ2-7 NA TRBV6-1 CASSRGLSGGAYEQYF TGTGCCAGCAGTCGGGGACTTAGCGGGGGGGCCTACGAGCAGTACTTC
NA TRBJ2-2 NA TRBV27 CASSLSRDNTGELFF TGTGCCAGCAGTTTATCCCGGGACAACACCGGGGAGCTGTTTTTT
NA TRBJ2-5 NA TRBV11-3 CASSPTTAQETQYF TGTGCCAGCAGCCCCACGACGGCCCAAGAGACCCAGTACTTC
NA TRBJ1-2 NA TRBV2 CARGMGATLSSYTF TGTGCCAGAGGGATGGGGGCGACTCTAAGTTCCTACACCTTC
TRBD1 TRBJ2-3 few TRBV19 CASSPGQTDTQYF TGTGCCAGTAGTCCGGGACAGACAGATACGCAGTATTTT
NA TRBJ1-1 NA TRBV7-9 CASSSSGDKTEAFF TGTGCCAGCAGCTCTTCAGGGGACAAAACTGAAGCTTTCTTT
NA TRBJ2-1 NA TRBV7-3 CASSFRGSYNEQFF TGTGCCAGCAGCTTTCGGGGTTCCTACAATGAGCAGTTCTTC
NA TRBJ1-4 NA TRBV4-1 CASSQDPAANNEKLFF TGCGCCAGCAGCCAAGATCCGGCAGCTAATAATGAAAAACTGTTTTTT
TRBD1 TRBJ1-3 NA TRBV6-1 CASSDGTGGNTIYF TGTGCCAGCAGTGACGGGACAGGGGGAAACACCATATATTTT
NA TRBJ1-1 few TRBV14 CASSLLRKSTEAFF TGTGCCAGCAGTCTCCTTAGGAAGAGCACTGAAGCTTTCTTT
NA TRBJ2-7 NA TRBV6-1 CASSDEIWYEQYF TGTGCCAGCAGTGATGAGATATGGTACGAGCAGTACTTC
NA TRBJ2-3 few TRBV19 CASSPQPMDTQYF TGTGCCAGTAGTCCCCAGCCTATGGATACGCAGTATTTT
NA TRBJ1-6 NA TRBV14 CASSQGSLMAQRFNSPLHF TGTGCCAGCAGCCAAGGAAGCTTGATGGCCCAACGATTTAATTCACCCCTCCACTTT
NA TRBJ1-6 few TRBV12-3/TRBV12-4 CASSLQGPMNSPLHF TGTGCCAGCAGTTTACAGGGACCAATGAATTCACCCCTCCACTTT
TRBD1 TRBJ1-6 few TRBV2 CASRLDRDYNSPLHF TGTGCCAGCAGATTGGACAGGGATTATAATTCACCCCTCCACTTT
NA TRBJ1-4 medium-sized TRBV20-1 CSGTRDEKLFF TGCAGTGGTACGAGGGATGAAAAACTGTTTTTT
NA TRBJ1-2 NA TRBV19 CASSIALWDGYTF TGTGCCAGTAGTATCGCCCTCTGGGATGGCTACACCTTC
NA TRBJ1-5 NA TRBV6-1 CASNTDGTSNQPQHF TGTGCCAGCAATACCGACGGGACTAGCAATCAGCCCCAGCATTTT
TRBD1 TRBJ2-3 NA TRBV20-1 CSARALRGTGGTDTQYF TGCAGTGCTAGAGCCCTCAGGGGGACAGGGGGCACAGATACGCAGTATTTT
NA TRBJ2-7 NA TRBV3-1 CASSHPGRGSEQYF TGTGCCAGCAGCCATCCCGGACGGGGGAGCGAGCAGTACTTC
TRBD1 TRBJ1-5 NA TRBV28 CASSFRDRVGQPQHF TGTGCCAGCAGTTTCCGGGACAGGGTCGGTCAGCCCCAGCATTTT
NA TRBJ2-1 NA TRBV12-3/TRBV12-4 CASSKQGFSYNEQFF TGTGCCAGCAGTAAACAGGGCTTCTCCTACAATGAGCAGTTCTTC
NA TRBJ1-5 NA TRBV30 CAWRGGPHQPQHF TGTGCCTGGAGGGGGGGGCCCCATCAGCCCCAGCATTTT
TRBD1 TRBJ1-5 NA TRBV30 CAWSVRQGGNQPQHF TGTGCCTGGAGTGTAAGGCAGGGGGGAAATCAGCCCCAGCATTTT
NA TRBJ2-3 NA TRBV6-5 CASSYSILDTQYF TGTGCCAGCAGTTACTCGATTTTAGATACGCAGTATTTT
NA TRBJ1-2 NA TRBV4-1 CASSQVDGRYGYTF TGCGCCAGCAGCCAAGTGGACGGCCGCTATGGCTACACCTTC
NA TRBJ2-7 few TRBV12-2 CASRLSGGVYEQYF TGTGCAAGTCGTCTTAGCGGGGGGGTCTACGAGCAGTACTTC
TRBD1 TRBJ1-5 NA TRBV20-1 CSARDGAPGTVLNQPQHF TGCAGTGCTAGAGATGGGGCCCCCGGGACAGTCCTCAATCAGCCCCAGCATTTT
TRBD1 TRBJ1-1 NA TRBV5-1 CASTRDRLNTEAFF TGCGCCAGCACTCGGGACAGGCTAAACACTGAAGCTTTCTTT
NA TRBJ2-5 NA TRBV7-9 CASSIWISQVQETQYF TGTGCCAGCAGCATTTGGATTTCACAGGTCCAAGAGACCCAGTACTTC
NA TRBJ1-6 few TRBV6-5 CASSYSALLGSPLHF TGTGCCAGCAGTTACTCGGCCCTGCTGGGTTCACCCCTCCACTTT
NA TRBJ2-1 NA TRBV24-1 CATSEYGYEQFF TGTGCCACCAGTGAGTACGGTTATGAGCAGTTCTTC
TRBD2 TRBJ2-3 few TRBV11-2 CATGLAGGTDTQYF TGTGCCACCGGACTAGCGGGGGGCACAGATACGCAGTATTTT
TRBD2 TRBJ2-3 NA TRBV14 CASSRRTSGNTQYF TGTGCCAGCAGCCGCCGGACTAGCGGAAACACGCAGTATTTT
TRBD2 TRBJ2-3 NA TRBV20-1 CSATGAGSTDTQYF TGCAGTGCTACGGGAGCGGGAAGCACAGATACGCAGTATTTT
TRBD1 TRBJ2-3 few TRBV2 CASREDRVMDTQYF TGTGCCAGCAGAGAGGACAGGGTAATGGATACGCAGTATTTT
TRBD2 TRBJ2-3 few TRBV12-3/TRBV12-4 CASSLLRGSGAFSTDTQYF TGTGCCAGCAGTTTATTACGGGGTAGCGGGGCCTTCAGCACAGATACGCAGTATTTT